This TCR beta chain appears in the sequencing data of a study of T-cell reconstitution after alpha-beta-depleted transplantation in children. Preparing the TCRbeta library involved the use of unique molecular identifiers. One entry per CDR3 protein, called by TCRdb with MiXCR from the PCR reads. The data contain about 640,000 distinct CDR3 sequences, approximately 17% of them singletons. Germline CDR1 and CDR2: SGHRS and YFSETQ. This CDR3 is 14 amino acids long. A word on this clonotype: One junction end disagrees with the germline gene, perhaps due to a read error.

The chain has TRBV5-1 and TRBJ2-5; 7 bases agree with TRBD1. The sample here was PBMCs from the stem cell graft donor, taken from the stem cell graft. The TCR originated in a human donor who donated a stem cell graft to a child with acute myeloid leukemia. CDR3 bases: TGCGCCAGCTGCTTGAGGGGGCGCGAGGAGACCCAGTACTTC. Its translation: CASCLRGREETQYF.